A selection of T cell receptor beta chains follows, all from one sample in a study of T cell repertoires in cytomegalovirus infection. TCRdb reprocessed the reads via MiXCR and lists one record per CDR3 protein. This table has tens of thousands of distinct CDR3 sequences, over 3.5% appearing once. The sample was PBMCs. These receptor sequences come from a human donor in good health (CMV status not recorded). Some clones in this sample may be carry-over from other donors' samples. CDR3s include the opening cysteine and the closing phenylalanine or tryptophan. Each record gives: D gene, J gene, V gene, clone size, CDR3 protein, CDR3 DNA. The D gene is left open where the match is weak. Where a row states a size, it is once, few, many or the class of an expanded clone; other rows omit it.

-,TRBJ2-7,TRBV4-2,many,CASSQEKVRYEQYF,TGTGCCAGCAGCCAAGAAAAGGTACGCTACGAGCAGTACTTC
TRBD2,TRBJ2-7,TRBV7-2,many,CASSLTSGRAGMGEQYF,TGTGCCAGCAGCTTAACTAGCGGGAGGGCCGGCATGGGCGAGCAGTACTTC
-,TRBJ2-7,TRBV7-6,many,CASSPPQDSQSSYEQYF,TGTGCCAGCAGCCCCCCACAGGACAGCCAGAGCTCCTACGAGCAGTACTTC
-,TRBJ1-1,TRBV7-9,many,CASSPRAATEAFF,TGTGCCAGCAGTCCGAGGGCGGCCACTGAAGCTTTCTTT
TRBD1,TRBJ2-1,TRBV7-2,medium-sized,CASSPAGGYNEQFF,TGTGCCAGCAGCCCGGCAGGGGGTTACAATGAGCAGTTCTTC
-,TRBJ2-1,TRBV29-1,many,CSVEEWQSRYNEQFF,TGCAGCGTTGAAGAATGGCAGTCCCGGTACAATGAGCAGTTCTTC
-,TRBJ2-3,TRBV6-2/TRBV6-3,many,CASSWSGLFTDTQYF,TGTGCCAGCAGTTGGTCCGGACTATTCACAGATACGCAGTATTTT
-,TRBJ2-3,TRBV6-6,-,CASSPVPTDTQYF,TGTGCCAGCAGCCCCGTCCCCACAGATACGCAGTATTTT
-,TRBJ1-1,TRBV12-3/TRBV12-4,many,CASSPTIRTEAFF,TGTGCCAGCAGTCCAACTATTCGAACTGAAGCTTTCTTT
-,TRBJ2-5,TRBV19,many,CASSISGMGETQYF,TGTGCCAGTAGTATTTCGGGTATGGGCGAGACCCAGTACTTC
-,TRBJ1-1,TRBV5-5,many,CASSLVMNTEAFF,TGTGCCAGCAGCTTGGTGATGAACACTGAAGCTTTCTTT
-,TRBJ2-3,TRBV7-2,many,CASSSPTLYDDTQYF,TGTGCCAGCAGCTCACCGACTTTATACGACGATACGCAGTATTTT
-,TRBJ1-3,TRBV20-1,many,CSARDGRFNGNTIYF,TGCAGTGCTAGAGATGGGAGGTTCAACGGGAACACCATATATTTT
-,TRBJ2-5,TRBV6-8,many,CASSYTRGETQYF,TGTGCCAGCAGTTATACACGGGGGGAGACCCAGTACTTC
TRBD2,TRBJ2-7,TRBV4-3,many,CASSPSGRNYEQYF,TGCGCCAGCAGCCCTAGCGGGAGAAACTACGAGCAGTACTTC
-,TRBJ1-4,TRBV7-9,many,CASRRDGRYNEKLFF,TGTGCCAGCAGACGGGACGGACGGTATAATGAAAAACTGTTTTTT
TRBD1,TRBJ1-5,TRBV6-2/TRBV6-3,many,CASSYLWTGGRNQPQHF,TGTGCCAGCAGTTACCTATGGACAGGGGGCAGGAATCAGCCCCAGCATTTT
TRBD2,TRBJ2-7,TRBV7-2,many,CASSTRGAGGWGHEQYF,TGTGCCAGCAGCACCAGAGGGGCGGGGGGCTGGGGCCACGAGCAGTACTTC
-,TRBJ2-3,TRBV4-2,many,CASSQDWPGTDTQYF,TGTGCCAGCAGCCAAGATTGGCCGGGCACAGATACGCAGTATTTT
-,TRBJ2-3,TRBV12-3/TRBV12-4,-,CASSPGAGGYTDTQYF,TGTGCCAGCAGCCCTGGGGCTGGCGGGTACACAGATACGCAGTATTTT
-,TRBJ2-2,TRBV7-2,many,CASSPFITGELFF,TGTGCCAGCAGCCCATTTATTACCGGGGAGCTGTTTTTT
TRBD2,TRBJ2-2,TRBV11-2,many,CASSRLAGGNTGELFF,TGTGCCAGCAGCCGACTAGCGGGGGGAAACACCGGGGAGCTGTTTTTT
-,TRBJ1-5,TRBV7-2,many,CASSLVQSRGPQHF,TGTGCCAGCAGCTTAGTACAGTCGAGGGGGCCCCAGCATTTT
TRBD1,TRBJ1-2,TRBV7-2,many,CASSVTADRGRYYGYTF,TGTGCCAGCAGCGTAACGGCGGACAGGGGGAGGTACTATGGCTACACCTTC
TRBD1,TRBJ2-1,TRBV19,many,CASSITGTASYNEQFF,TGTGCCAGTAGTATAACCGGGACAGCCTCCTACAATGAGCAGTTCTTC
TRBD1,TRBJ2-3,TRBV5-3,many,CASSRTGTGATDTQYF,TGTGCCAGCAGCCGGACCGGGACAGGGGCCACAGATACGCAGTATTTT
-,TRBJ2-7,TRBV7-8,many,CASSRGANYEQYF,TGTGCCAGCAGCCGGGGGGCCAACTACGAGCAGTACTTC
TRBD2,TRBJ2-5,TRBV7-2,-,CASSPGTSGGQQETQYF,TGTGCCAGCAGCCCCGGGACTAGCGGGGGACAACAAGAGACCCAGTACTTC
-,TRBJ2-7,TRBV7-2,many,CASSFPPRPKQYF,TGTGCCAGCAGCTTCCCACCCCGACCCAAGCAGTACTTC
-,TRBJ1-5,TRBV19,many,CASSGIRVSSNQPQHF,TGTGCCAGTAGTGGGATTCGCGTGTCTAGCAATCAGCCCCAGCATTTT
TRBD1,TRBJ2-1,TRBV7-8,many,CASSFGTAYNEQFF,TGTGCCAGCAGCTTCGGGACAGCTTACAATGAGCAGTTCTTC
-,TRBJ2-3,TRBV7-8,many,CASSRLIDTQYF,TGTGCCAGCAGCCGACTTATCGATACGCAGTATTTT
-,TRBJ2-7,TRBV5-6,many,CASSLFSYEQYF,TGTGCCAGCAGCTTATTCTCCTACGAGCAGTACTTC
TRBD1,TRBJ1-1,TRBV7-2,many,CASSRDRATEAFF,TGTGCCAGCAGCCGCGACAGGGCCACTGAAGCTTTCTTT
-,TRBJ2-7,TRBV28,many,CASSATGTVSYEQYF,TGTGCCAGCAGTGCAACCGGGACGGTCTCCTACGAGCAGTACTTC
-,TRBJ1-1,TRBV7-2,many,CASSLRVRSTEAFF,TGTGCCAGCAGCTTAAGGGTGAGAAGCACTGAAGCTTTCTTT
-,TRBJ1-6,TRBV7-2,many,CASSSPLGSLHF,TGTGCCAGCAGCTCGCCACTTGGGTCCCTCCACTTT
-,TRBJ2-7,TRBV19,many,CASSKLGEQYF,TGTGCCAGTAGCAAGCTTGGCGAGCAGTACTTC
-,TRBJ2-2,TRBV9,many,CASSGYLGEDSGELFF,TGTGCCAGCAGCGGTTACCTCGGGGAGGACAGCGGGGAGCTGTTTTTT
TRBD1,TRBJ1-2,TRBV6-1,many,CASSFGTGGTPLF,TGTGCCAGCAGTTTTGGGACAGGGGGCACACCCCTCTTC
TRBD2,TRBJ2-3,TRBV7-2,many,CASSQPSGGVDTQYF,TGTGCCAGCAGCCAACCTAGCGGGGGGGTCGATACGCAGTATTTT
-,TRBJ1-6,TRBV7-2,large,CASSLDRRAYGALHF,TGTGCCAGCAGCTTAGACAGGAGAGCTTATGGGGCCCTCCACTTT
-,TRBJ1-2,TRBV19,many,CASSTGQRNPARGYTF,TGTGCCAGTAGCACGGGACAAAGAAACCCGGCCCGTGGCTACACCTTC
-,TRBJ1-5,TRBV4-1,many,CASSQDAGRTNQPQHF,TGCGCCAGCAGCCAAGATGCAGGACGGACAAATCAGCCCCAGCATTTT
-,TRBJ1-1,TRBV7-2,many,CASSLRGTEAFF,TGTGCCAGCAGCCTCCGGGGGACTGAAGCTTTCTTT
-,TRBJ2-7,TRBV7-2,many,CASSLARGYEQYF,TGTGCCAGCAGCTTAGCGCGGGGCTACGAGCAGTACTTC
TRBD1,TRBJ2-7,TRBV20-1,-,CSARGGQYEQYF,TGCAGTGCTAGAGGGGGACAGTACGAGCAGTACTTC
-,TRBJ1-5,TRBV27,many,CASSPRSRRDQPQHF,TGTGCCAGCAGTCCCAGGTCCCGGAGAGATCAGCCCCAGCATTTT
-,TRBJ1-5,TRBV7-8,many,CASSLETVSNQPQHF,TGTGCCAGCAGCTTAGAGACGGTTAGCAATCAGCCCCAGCATTTT
-,TRBJ2-5,TRBV7-2,many,CASSSQETQYF,TGTGCCAGCAGCTCCCAAGAGACCCAGTACTTC
TRBD2,TRBJ2-5,TRBV6-2/TRBV6-3,many,CASSYGGLAGGEKETQYF,TGTGCCAGCAGTTACGGGGGACTAGCGGGGGGCGAGAAAGAGACCCAGTACTTC
-,TRBJ1-5,TRBV7-2,many,CASSLTAGPRQPQHF,TGTGCCAGCAGCTTAACCGCGGGTCCACGACAGCCCCAGCATTTT
TRBD1,TRBJ1-5,TRBV12-3/TRBV12-4,many,CASSLARDRGAQPQHF,TGTGCCAGCAGTCTCGCCCGGGACAGGGGGGCGCAGCCCCAGCATTTT
TRBD1,TRBJ1-1,TRBV2,few,CASSGRTGTNTEAFF,TGTGCCAGCAGTGGGAGGACAGGGACGAACACTGAAGCTTTCTTT